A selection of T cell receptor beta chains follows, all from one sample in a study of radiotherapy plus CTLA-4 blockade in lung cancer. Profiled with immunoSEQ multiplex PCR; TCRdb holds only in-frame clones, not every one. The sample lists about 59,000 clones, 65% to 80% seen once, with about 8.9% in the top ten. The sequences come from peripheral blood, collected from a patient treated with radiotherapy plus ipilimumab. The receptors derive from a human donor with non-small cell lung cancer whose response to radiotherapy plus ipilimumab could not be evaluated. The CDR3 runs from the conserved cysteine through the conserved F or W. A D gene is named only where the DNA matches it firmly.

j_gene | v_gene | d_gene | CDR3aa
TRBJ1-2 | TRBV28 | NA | CASALQGHYGYTF
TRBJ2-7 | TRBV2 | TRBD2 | CASRQSGLAGGEQYF
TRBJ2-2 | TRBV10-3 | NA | CAISDQELNTGELFF
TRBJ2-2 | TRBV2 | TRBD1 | CASGRDRGPDTGELFF
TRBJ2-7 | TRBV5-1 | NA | CASSLAGLEQYF
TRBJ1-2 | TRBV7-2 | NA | CASSDNGTPPLGYTF
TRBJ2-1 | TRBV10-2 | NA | CASSVIDARSYNEQFF
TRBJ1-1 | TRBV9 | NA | CASSIGLDNTEAFF
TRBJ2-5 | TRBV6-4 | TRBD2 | CASSDPRLAGGLKVQETQYF
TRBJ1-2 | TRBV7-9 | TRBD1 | CASSSDRGDYGYTF
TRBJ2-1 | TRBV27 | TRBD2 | CASSRKRGGFDEQFF
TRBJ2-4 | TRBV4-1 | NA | CASSQDPGSKNIQYF
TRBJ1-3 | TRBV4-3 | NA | CASSQDLSQGNTIYF
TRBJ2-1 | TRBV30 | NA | CAWSVTGYSYNEQFF
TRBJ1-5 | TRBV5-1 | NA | CASSLAPGGNQPQHF
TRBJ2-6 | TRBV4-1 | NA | CASSQVGHTNVLTF
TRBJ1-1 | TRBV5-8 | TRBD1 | CASNLVRDSISGTEAFF
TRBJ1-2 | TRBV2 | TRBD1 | CASSEGGTDPYGYTF